A selection of T cell receptor beta chains follows, all from one sample in a study of T cell repertoires in cytomegalovirus infection. TCRdb recomputed calls from the reads with MiXCR, one row per CDR3 protein. The table has about 180,000 distinct CDR3 sequences, approximately 15% seen once. The sequencing input was PBMCs. The receptors stem from a human donor in good health (CMV status not recorded). Some clones in this sample may be carry-over from other donors' samples. Each CDR3 is given with its conserved first and last residue. A D gene is named only where the DNA matches it firmly. For some rows the clone size is stated as once, few or many, or as a class when expanded; others skip it.

d_gene: TRBD1; abundance: few; j_gene: TRBJ1-1; v_gene: TRBV14; CDR3aa: CASSPARTGGTEAFF; CDR3nt: TGTGCCAGCAGCCCAGCCCGGACAGGTGGAACTGAAGCTTTCTTT
d_gene: TRBD2; abundance: -; j_gene: TRBJ2-7; v_gene: TRBV11-2; CDR3aa: CASTLTGGYEQYF; CDR3nt: TGTGCCAGCACGTTGACGGGAGGTTACGAGCAGTACTTC
d_gene: -; abundance: few; j_gene: TRBJ1-5; v_gene: TRBV19; CDR3aa: CASSTTGTYSNQPQHF; CDR3nt: TGTGCCAGTAGTACCACCGGGACATATAGCAATCAGCCCCAGCATTTT
d_gene: -; abundance: many; j_gene: TRBJ1-2; v_gene: TRBV6-6; CDR3aa: CASSYDLGSGGYTF; CDR3nt: TGTGCCAGCAGTTACGACCTGGGGTCAGGTGGCTACACCTTC
d_gene: TRBD1; abundance: -; j_gene: TRBJ1-5; v_gene: TRBV20-1; CDR3aa: CSASGQGLSSNQPQHF; CDR3nt: TGCAGTGCCTCGGGACAGGGATTATCGAGCAATCAGCCCCAGCATTTT
d_gene: TRBD2; abundance: many; j_gene: TRBJ2-7; v_gene: TRBV28; CDR3aa: CASSFLTGTSGFYEQYF; CDR3nt: TGTGCCAGCAGTTTCCTCACGGGGACTAGCGGATTCTACGAGCAGTACTTC
d_gene: TRBD2; abundance: -; j_gene: TRBJ2-3; v_gene: TRBV14; CDR3aa: CASSQGTGSGRVTDTQYF; CDR3nt: TGTGCCAGCAGCCAAGGAACGGGCAGCGGGAGGGTCACAGATACGCAGTATTTT
d_gene: -; abundance: many; j_gene: TRBJ1-6; v_gene: TRBV19; CDR3aa: CASNSFGQGNSPLHF; CDR3nt: TGTGCCAGTAATAGCTTTGGGCAGGGAAATTCACCCCTCCACTTT
d_gene: -; abundance: -; j_gene: TRBJ1-1; v_gene: TRBV27; CDR3aa: CASSLTGARFGSTEAFF; CDR3nt: TGTGCCAGCAGTTTAACCGGGGCGCGGTTTGGGTCGACTGAAGCTTTCTTT
d_gene: TRBD1; abundance: many; j_gene: TRBJ1-1; v_gene: TRBV7-9; CDR3aa: CASRKTGQGNTEAFF; CDR3nt: TGTGCCAGCAGAAAAACCGGACAGGGGAACACTGAAGCTTTCTTT
d_gene: -; abundance: few; j_gene: TRBJ1-1; v_gene: TRBV28; CDR3aa: CASSLRGQNTEAFF; CDR3nt: TGTGCCAGCAGTTTAAGGGGACAGAACACTGAAGCTTTCTTT
d_gene: TRBD2; abundance: few; j_gene: TRBJ2-3; v_gene: TRBV6-6; CDR3aa: CASSYHSGLADTQYF; CDR3nt: TGTGCCAGCAGTTACCACTCCGGACTAGCAGATACGCAGTATTTT
d_gene: -; abundance: few; j_gene: TRBJ2-2; v_gene: TRBV7-3; CDR3aa: CASSLQGGLNTGELFF; CDR3nt: TGTGCCAGCAGCTTACAGGGTGGATTGAACACCGGGGAGCTGTTTTTT
d_gene: -; abundance: many; j_gene: TRBJ1-3; v_gene: TRBV28; CDR3aa: CASSFSSSGNTIYF; CDR3nt: TGTGCCAGCAGTTTTAGTAGCTCTGGAAACACCATATATTTT
d_gene: -; abundance: many; j_gene: TRBJ2-5; v_gene: TRBV29-1; CDR3aa: CSVYGQETQYF; CDR3nt: TGCAGCGTTTACGGGCAAGAGACCCAGTACTTC
d_gene: -; abundance: -; j_gene: TRBJ2-5; v_gene: TRBV12-3/TRBV12-4; CDR3aa: CASSYQGPQETQYF; CDR3nt: TGTGCCAGCAGTTACCAGGGGCCTCAAGAGACCCAGTACTTC
d_gene: TRBD2; abundance: many; j_gene: TRBJ2-5; v_gene: TRBV7-2; CDR3aa: CASSPQGGLSETQYF; CDR3nt: TGTGCCAGCAGCCCCCAGGGAGGGTTAAGCGAGACCCAGTACTTC
d_gene: -; abundance: many; j_gene: TRBJ2-4; v_gene: TRBV7-8; CDR3aa: CASSSGGKAKNIQYF; CDR3nt: TGTGCCAGCAGCTCAGGCGGGAAGGCCAAAAACATTCAGTACTTC
d_gene: TRBD1; abundance: few; j_gene: TRBJ2-2; v_gene: TRBV7-9; CDR3aa: CASSPPDRGLNTGELFF; CDR3nt: TGTGCCAGCAGCCCACCGGACAGGGGCCTGAACACCGGGGAGCTGTTTTTT
d_gene: -; abundance: many; j_gene: TRBJ1-5; v_gene: TRBV10-3; CDR3aa: CAISDVDSNQPQHF; CDR3nt: TGTGCCATCAGTGACGTAGATAGCAATCAGCCCCAGCATTTT
d_gene: -; abundance: -; j_gene: TRBJ1-1; v_gene: TRBV5-6; CDR3aa: CASSLGGVSVSEAFF; CDR3nt: TGTGCCAGCAGCTTGGGTGGAGTATCTGTGTCTGAAGCTTTCTTT
d_gene: -; abundance: -; j_gene: TRBJ2-5; v_gene: TRBV7-9; CDR3aa: CASSLVSVEETQYF; CDR3nt: TGTGCCAGCAGCTTAGTCTCTGTTGAAGAGACCCAGTACTTC
d_gene: -; abundance: many; j_gene: TRBJ2-7; v_gene: TRBV7-9; CDR3aa: CASSKGGRTFYEQYF; CDR3nt: TGTGCCAGCAGCAAAGGAGGCAGGACTTTCTACGAGCAGTACTTC
d_gene: -; abundance: few; j_gene: TRBJ1-1; v_gene: TRBV3-1; CDR3aa: CASSQVHTEAFF; CDR3nt: TGTGCCAGCAGCCAAGTTCACACTGAAGCTTTCTTT
d_gene: TRBD1; abundance: many; j_gene: TRBJ1-2; v_gene: TRBV7-8; CDR3aa: CASSFGTGESYGYTF; CDR3nt: TGTGCCAGCAGCTTTGGGACAGGGGAATCGTATGGCTACACCTTC
d_gene: TRBD1; abundance: many; j_gene: TRBJ1-1; v_gene: TRBV7-2; CDR3aa: CASSLRGLNTEAFF; CDR3nt: TGTGCCAGCAGCTTAAGGGGGCTGAACACTGAAGCTTTCTTT
d_gene: -; abundance: -; j_gene: TRBJ2-7; v_gene: TRBV28; CDR3aa: CASSPSRAFYEQYF; CDR3nt: TGTGCCAGCAGTCCCTCGAGGGCTTTCTACGAGCAGTACTTC
d_gene: -; abundance: -; j_gene: TRBJ1-1; v_gene: TRBV12-3/TRBV12-4; CDR3aa: CASSLRPRDTEAFF; CDR3nt: TGTGCCAGCAGTTTACGGCCCCGAGACACTGAAGCTTTCTTT
d_gene: TRBD2; abundance: many; j_gene: TRBJ2-1; v_gene: TRBV12-3/TRBV12-4; CDR3aa: CASSIPRREGWNEQFF; CDR3nt: TGTGCCAGCAGTATACCCAGAAGGGAGGGGTGGAATGAGCAGTTCTTC
d_gene: TRBD1; abundance: many; j_gene: TRBJ1-1; v_gene: TRBV6-1; CDR3aa: CASSETGGLEAFF; CDR3nt: TGTGCCAGCAGCGAAACAGGGGGCCTTGAAGCTTTCTTT
d_gene: TRBD1; abundance: many; j_gene: TRBJ2-5; v_gene: TRBV11-1; CDR3aa: CASSPLTGSAKTQYF; CDR3nt: TGTGCCAGCAGCCCCTTGACAGGGAGCGCGAAGACCCAGTACTTC
d_gene: -; abundance: -; j_gene: TRBJ2-1; v_gene: TRBV11-3; CDR3aa: CASSRGLTLEDEQFF; CDR3nt: TGTGCCAGCAGCCGGGGACTTACATTGGAGGATGAGCAGTTCTTC
d_gene: -; abundance: -; j_gene: TRBJ1-1; v_gene: TRBV4-3; CDR3aa: CASSQDGANTEAFF; CDR3nt: TGCGCCAGCAGCCAAGACGGGGCGAACACTGAAGCTTTCTTT
d_gene: TRBD1; abundance: -; j_gene: TRBJ2-7; v_gene: TRBV30; CDR3aa: CAWLELQGASYEQYF; CDR3nt: TGTGCCTGGCTAGAGTTGCAGGGGGCTTCCTACGAGCAGTACTTC
d_gene: TRBD1; abundance: few; j_gene: TRBJ1-2; v_gene: TRBV28; CDR3aa: CASSLFTVGTGFGYTF; CDR3nt: TGTGCCAGCAGTTTATTCACCGTAGGGACAGGATTCGGCTACACCTTC
d_gene: TRBD1; abundance: many; j_gene: TRBJ2-7; v_gene: TRBV19; CDR3aa: CASSRTNRDSAYEQYF; CDR3nt: TGTGCCAGTAGCCGCACTAACCGGGACAGTGCCTACGAGCAGTACTTC
d_gene: TRBD1; abundance: many; j_gene: TRBJ2-1; v_gene: TRBV7-8; CDR3aa: CAVRDRVNEQFF; CDR3nt: TGTGCCGTTAGGGACAGGGTAAATGAGCAGTTCTTC
d_gene: -; abundance: few; j_gene: TRBJ1-1; v_gene: TRBV2; CDR3aa: CASRKSIMTEAFF; CDR3nt: TGTGCCAGCAGGAAGAGCATCATGACTGAAGCTTTCTTT
d_gene: -; abundance: few; j_gene: TRBJ1-6; v_gene: TRBV7-6; CDR3aa: CASSLGAQRDIYNSPLHF; CDR3nt: TGTGCCAGCAGCTTAGGGGCACAGAGGGACATCTATAATTCACCCCTCCACTTT
d_gene: TRBD2; abundance: few; j_gene: TRBJ2-5; v_gene: TRBV14; CDR3aa: CASSPRSGTMETQYF; CDR3nt: TGTGCCAGCAGCCCAAGATCCGGGACTATGGAGACCCAGTACTTC
d_gene: TRBD1; abundance: few; j_gene: TRBJ1-6; v_gene: TRBV2; CDR3aa: CASSTWPGQPNSPLHF; CDR3nt: TGTGCCAGCAGCACCTGGCCGGGACAGCCAAATTCACCCCTCCACTTT
d_gene: TRBD1; abundance: many; j_gene: TRBJ1-3; v_gene: TRBV7-2; CDR3aa: CASSFGTDSGNTIYF; CDR3nt: TGTGCCAGCAGCTTTGGGACAGACTCTGGAAACACCATATATTTT
d_gene: TRBD2; abundance: -; j_gene: TRBJ2-1; v_gene: TRBV25-1; CDR3aa: CASSEYWPSGRAVEQFF; CDR3nt: TGTGCCAGCAGTGAATATTGGCCTAGCGGGAGGGCAGTGGAGCAGTTCTTC
d_gene: -; abundance: -; j_gene: TRBJ2-5; v_gene: TRBV9; CDR3aa: CASSVGRQETQYF; CDR3nt: TGTGCCAGCAGCGTAGGAAGACAAGAGACCCAGTACTTC
d_gene: -; abundance: many; j_gene: TRBJ2-1; v_gene: TRBV7-2; CDR3aa: CASSHRGLAGYNEQFF; CDR3nt: TGTGCCAGCAGCCACAGGGGCCTAGCGGGCTACAATGAGCAGTTCTTC